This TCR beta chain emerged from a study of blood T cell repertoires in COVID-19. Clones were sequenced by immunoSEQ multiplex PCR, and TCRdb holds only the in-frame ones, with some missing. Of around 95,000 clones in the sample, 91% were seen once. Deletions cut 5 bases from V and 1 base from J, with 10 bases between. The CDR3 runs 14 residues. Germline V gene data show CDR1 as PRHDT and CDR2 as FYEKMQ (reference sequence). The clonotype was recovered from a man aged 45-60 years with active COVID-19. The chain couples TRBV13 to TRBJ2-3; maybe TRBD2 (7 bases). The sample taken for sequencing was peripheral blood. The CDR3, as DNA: TGTGCCAGCAGCCCCGGGGGGCGCACAGATACGCAGTATTTT. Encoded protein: CASSPGGRTDTQYF.